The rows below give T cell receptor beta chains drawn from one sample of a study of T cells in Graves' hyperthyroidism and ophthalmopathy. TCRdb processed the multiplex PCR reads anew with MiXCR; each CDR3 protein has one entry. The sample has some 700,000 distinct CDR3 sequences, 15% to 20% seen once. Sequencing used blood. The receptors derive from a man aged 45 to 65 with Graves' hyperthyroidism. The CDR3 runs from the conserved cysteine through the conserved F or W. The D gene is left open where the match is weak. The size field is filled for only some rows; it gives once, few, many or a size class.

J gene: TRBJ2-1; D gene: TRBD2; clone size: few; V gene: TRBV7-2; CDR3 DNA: TGTGCCAGCAGCAAGGCAGCGGGAGAGGGAGAGCAGTTCTTC; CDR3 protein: CASSKAAGEGEQFF
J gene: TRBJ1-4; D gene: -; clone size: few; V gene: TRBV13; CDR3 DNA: TGTGCCAGCAGCTCCCGGCCGGCTAATGAAAAACTGTTTTTT; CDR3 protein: CASSSRPANEKLFF
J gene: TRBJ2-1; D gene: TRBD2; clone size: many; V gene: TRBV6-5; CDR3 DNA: TGTGCCAGCAGTTACTCGTTTAGCGGGTGGATGAGTGAGCAGTTCTTC; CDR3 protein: CASSYSFSGWMSEQFF
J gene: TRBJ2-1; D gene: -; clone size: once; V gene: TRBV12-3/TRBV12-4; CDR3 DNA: TGTGCCAGCAGACCGGGGCTAGCACTATACAATGAGCAGTTCTTC; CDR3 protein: CASRPGLALYNEQFF
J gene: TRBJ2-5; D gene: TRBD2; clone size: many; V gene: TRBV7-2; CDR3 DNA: TGTGCCAGCAGCCTTGGACTAGCGGGAGTATACGGAGAGACCCAGTACTTC; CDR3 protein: CASSLGLAGVYGETQYF
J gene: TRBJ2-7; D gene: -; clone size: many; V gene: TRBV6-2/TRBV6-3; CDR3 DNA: TGTGCCAGCGACTCGAGCTCCTACGAGCAGTACTTC; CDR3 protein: CASDSSSYEQYF
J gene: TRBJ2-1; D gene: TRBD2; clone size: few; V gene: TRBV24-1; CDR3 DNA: TGTGCCACCAGTGACCCAGGGACTAGCGGGGGCCGAAGCTCCTACAATGAGCAGTTCTTC; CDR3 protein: CATSDPGTSGGRSSYNEQFF
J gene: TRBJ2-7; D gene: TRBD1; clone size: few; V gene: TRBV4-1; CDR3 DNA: TGCGCCAGCAGCCAAGTCAGGGGGAAGGGCCACGAGCAGTACTTC; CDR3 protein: CASSQVRGKGHEQYF
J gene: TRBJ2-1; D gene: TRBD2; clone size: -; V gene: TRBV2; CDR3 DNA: TGTGCCAGCAGAGGGACTAGCGGCTGTTACAATGAGCAGTTCTTC; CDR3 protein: CASRGTSGCYNEQFF
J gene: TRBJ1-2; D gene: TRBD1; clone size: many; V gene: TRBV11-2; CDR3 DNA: TGTGCCAGCAGCCGAGAGACAGGGGGCGATGGCTACACCTTC; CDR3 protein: CASSRETGGDGYTF
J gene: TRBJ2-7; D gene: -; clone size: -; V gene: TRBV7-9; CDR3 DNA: TGTGCCGGCAGCTTTGACAGTACCTACGAGCAGTACTTC; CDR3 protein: CAGSFDSTYEQYF
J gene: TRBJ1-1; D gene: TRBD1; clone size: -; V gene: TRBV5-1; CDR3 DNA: TGCGCCAGCAGCTACAGGGAGGGGGCAAAGACTGAAGCTTTCTTT; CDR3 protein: CASSYREGAKTEAFF
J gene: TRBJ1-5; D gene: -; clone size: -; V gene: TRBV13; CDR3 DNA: TGTGCCAGCAGCGGTGGGACGGTCAATCAGCCCCAGCATTTT; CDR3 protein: CASSGGTVNQPQHF
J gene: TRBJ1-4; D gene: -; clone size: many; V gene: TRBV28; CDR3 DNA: TGTGCCAGCAGTTTTTGGCAGGGATCAACTAATGAAAAACTGTTTTTT; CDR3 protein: CASSFWQGSTNEKLFF
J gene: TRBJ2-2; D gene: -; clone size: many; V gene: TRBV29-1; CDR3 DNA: TGCAGCGGGGGGACAACGAACACCGGGGAGCTGTTTTTT; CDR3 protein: CSGGTTNTGELFF
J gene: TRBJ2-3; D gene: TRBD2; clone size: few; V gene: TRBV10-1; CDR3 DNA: TGCGCCAGCAGTGAGTCGGGTAGCGGGAGTGCGCAGTATTTT; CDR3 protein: CASSESGSGSAQYF
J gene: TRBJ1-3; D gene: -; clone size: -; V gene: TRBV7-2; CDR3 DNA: TGTGCCAGCAGCTTAAATTGGGATTCGGGAAACACCATATATTTT; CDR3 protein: CASSLNWDSGNTIYF